What follows describes a single TCR beta chain. Antigen: not known. The source of the sample is a study of OX40 agonist ivuxolimab in advanced cancers. The wider study: The patients received ivuxolimab by intravenous route every 2 weeks at 0.01 to 10 mg/kg. Study-wide points: Partial responders at 0.1-3.0 mg/kg had among the lowest clonal expansion.

Profiling relied on immunoSEQ multiplex PCR, and the TCRdb table lists in-frame clones only, not all of them. The sample carries roughly 140,000 clones, roughly 94% recorded once. The clonotype originates from an adult with an advanced solid tumor such as melanoma, head and neck, liver or kidney cancer. The specimen comprised CD4+ or CD8+ T cells sorted from blood, sampled in a trial of the OX40 agonist ivuxolimab.

The CDR3 DNA reads as TGTGCCAGCAGTGGGACGGTTGCAACTAATGAAAAACTGTTTTTT. Translated: CASSGTVATNEKLFF. The chain uses TRBV6-6 and TRBJ1-4; TRBD1 might be the D (5 bases). The CDR3 runs 15 residues. CDR1 and CDR2 from the germline V gene are MNHNY and SVGAGI (reference sequence). V was cut by 5 bases and J by 0 bases, with 10 bases left in between.